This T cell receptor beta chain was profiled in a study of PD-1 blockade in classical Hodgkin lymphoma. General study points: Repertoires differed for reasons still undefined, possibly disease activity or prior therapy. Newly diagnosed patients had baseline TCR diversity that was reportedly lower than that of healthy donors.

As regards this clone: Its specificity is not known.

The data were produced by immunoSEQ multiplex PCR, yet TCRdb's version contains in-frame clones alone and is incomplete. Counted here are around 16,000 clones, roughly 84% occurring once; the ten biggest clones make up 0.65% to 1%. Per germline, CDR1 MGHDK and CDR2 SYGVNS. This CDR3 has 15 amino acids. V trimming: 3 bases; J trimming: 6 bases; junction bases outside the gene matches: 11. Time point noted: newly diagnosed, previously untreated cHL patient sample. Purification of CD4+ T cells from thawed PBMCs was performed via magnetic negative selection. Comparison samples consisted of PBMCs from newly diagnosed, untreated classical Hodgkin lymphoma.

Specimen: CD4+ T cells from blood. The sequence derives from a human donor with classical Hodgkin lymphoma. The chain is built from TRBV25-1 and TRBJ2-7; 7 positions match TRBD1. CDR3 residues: CASSDPRQGIGEQYF. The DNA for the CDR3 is TGTGCCAGCAGTGACCCTAGACAGGGTATCGGCGAGCAGTACTTC.